This T cell receptor (beta chain) was retrieved from a study of T-cell memory formation after mild COVID-19. General observations from the study: The authors did not confirm SARS-CoV-2 specificity of second-wave clones peaking day 37.

Turning to this clonotype: The antigen is unknown.

Trimming pared 3 bases from V and 1 base from J, leaving 13 bases between. CDR1 and CDR2 from the germline V gene are LGHNA and YSLEER. There are 15 residues in the CDR3. From 5'RACE with constant-segment primers came TCR alpha and TCR beta cDNA libraries that carried sample barcodes and UMIs. Using its own MiXCR run on the 5' RACE reads, TCRdb lists one record per CDR3 protein. Of approximately 180,000 distinct CDR3 sequences listed, more than 15% are singletons. V is TRBV4-3 and J is TRBJ2-7, with D perhaps TRBD1 (5 bases). The clonotype comes from an adult woman who had mild COVID-19 (a few samples of this study predate the infection). Cell type and time point are not known. The sequencing input was PBMCs or a T cell subset sorted from them (not recorded which). DNA for the CDR3: TGCGCCAGCAGCCAGGTTCAGGACACGTCCTACGAGCAGTACTTC. Protein: CASSQVQDTSYEQYF.